The 6 T cell receptor beta chains given below trace back to one sample, sequenced in a study of T cells after yellow fever vaccination. TCRdb fed the 5' RACE reads into MiXCR, producing one record per CDR3 protein. The profile shows some 600,000 distinct CDR3 sequences, roughly a sixth of them singletons. The sequenced sample was PBMCs, obtained around 5 days after the first yellow fever vaccination. The receptor source for this set is a man aged 18 to 35 who received the YFV17D yellow fever vaccine.

This clonotype was recorded a few times. The CDR3 here is CASSQPRTGQRQFF. The CDR3 DNA reads as TGCGCCAGCAGCCAACCCCGGACAGGCCAACGGCAGTTCTTC. The genes are TRBV4-1 and TRBJ2-1; TRBD1 matches at 7 bases. With V trimmed by 2 bases and J by 12 bases, 10 bases remained unmatched. Germline V gene sequence: CDR1 MGHRA, CDR2 YSYEKL. The CDR3 is 14 amino acids.

The chain couples TRBV7-6 to TRBJ2-7; 14 bases are a match to TRBD2. The germline V gene has CDR1 SGHVS and CDR2 FNYEAQ. V was clipped by 4 bases and J by 4 bases; unmatched bases: 12. The CDR3 contains 18 residues. The CDR3: CASSSGLAGGLNRYEQYF. The DNA for the CDR3 is TGTGCCAGCAGCTCCGGACTAGCGGGGGGACTCAACAGATACGAGCAGTACTTC.

This clonotype was seen many times. V is TRBV18 and J is TRBJ1-3, with D uncertain. The CDR3 is 14 residues long. Germline loops: CDR1 KGHSH, CDR2 LQKENI. Trimming took 4 bases from V and 1 from J, leaving 8 bases between them. CDR3 DNA: TGTGCCAGCTCACGTGAGACATCTGGAAACACCATATATTTT. It encodes CASSRETSGNTIYF.

The V call is TRBV15, the J call TRBJ2-5; D not certain. V gave up 5 bases and J gave up 0 bases, with 10 bases separating them. This CDR3 contains 14 residues. Germline V gene sequence: CDR1 LNHNV, CDR2 YYDKDF (reference sequence). DNA of the CDR3: TGTGCCACCAGCCTTAACTGGAACCAAGAGACCCAGTACTTC. Amino acids: CATSLNWNQETQYF.

V and J are TRBV30 and TRBJ1-3; unclear D gene. Trimming removed 7 bases at V and 2 bases at J, with 12 bases between. Per the germline V gene, CDR1 is GTSNPN and CDR2 is SVGIG (reference sequence). The CDR3 is 13 residues long. The CDR3 protein is CAFTPMAGNTIYF. The CDR3 nucleotides read TGTGCCTTCACACCCATGGCTGGAAACACCATATATTTT.

This clonotype has just a few counts. J is TRBJ1-2 and V is TRBV7-2, with D unresolved. This CDR3 contains 13 residues. V lost 4 bases and J lost 7, with 13 bases in between. Germline V gives CDR1 SGHTA, CDR2 FQGNSA. The CDR3 reads CASSSVSPLGYTF. The CDR3 nucleotides read TGTGCCAGCAGCTCCGTGAGTCCTCTTGGCTACACCTTC.